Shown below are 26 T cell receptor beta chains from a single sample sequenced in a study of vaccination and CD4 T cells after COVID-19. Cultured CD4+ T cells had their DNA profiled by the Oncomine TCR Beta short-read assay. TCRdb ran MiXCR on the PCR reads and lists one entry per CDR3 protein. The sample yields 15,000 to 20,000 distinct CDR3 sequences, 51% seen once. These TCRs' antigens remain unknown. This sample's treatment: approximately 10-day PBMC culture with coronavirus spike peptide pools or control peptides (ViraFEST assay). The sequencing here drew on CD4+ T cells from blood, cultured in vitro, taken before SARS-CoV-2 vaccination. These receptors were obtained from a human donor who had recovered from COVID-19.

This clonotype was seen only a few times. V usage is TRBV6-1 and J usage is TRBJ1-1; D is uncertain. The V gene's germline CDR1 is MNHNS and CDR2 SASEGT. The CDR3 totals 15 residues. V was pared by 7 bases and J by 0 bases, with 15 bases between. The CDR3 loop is CASTLRVGLNTEAFF. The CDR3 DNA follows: TGTGCCAGCACCCTAAGGGTAGGGCTGAACACTGAAGCTTTCTTT.

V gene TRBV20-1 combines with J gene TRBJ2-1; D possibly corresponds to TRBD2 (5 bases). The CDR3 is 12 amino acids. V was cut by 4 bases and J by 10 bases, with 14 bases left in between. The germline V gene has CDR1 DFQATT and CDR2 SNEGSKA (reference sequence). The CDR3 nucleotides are TGCAGTGCTATGTGGCACGGAGGCGAGCAGTTCTTC. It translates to CSAMWHGGEQFF.

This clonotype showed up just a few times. The CDR3 bases are TGCAGTGCTAGGCACTCACAGGGGATAGATGGCTACACCTTC. Translated, it gives CSARHSQGIDGYTF. This chain joins TRBV20-1 and TRBJ1-2, with TRBD1 matching over 7 bases. V trimming: 3 bases; J trimming: 6 bases; junction bases outside the gene matches: 10. This CDR3 has 14 residues. The V gene's germline CDR1 is DFQATT and CDR2 SNEGSKA (reference sequence).

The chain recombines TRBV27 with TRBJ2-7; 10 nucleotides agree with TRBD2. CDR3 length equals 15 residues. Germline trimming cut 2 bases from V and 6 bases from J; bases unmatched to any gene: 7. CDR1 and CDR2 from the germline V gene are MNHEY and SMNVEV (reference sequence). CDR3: CASSLREGLATEQYF. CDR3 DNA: TGTGCCAGCAGTTTACGCGAGGGACTAGCGACCGAGCAGTACTTC.

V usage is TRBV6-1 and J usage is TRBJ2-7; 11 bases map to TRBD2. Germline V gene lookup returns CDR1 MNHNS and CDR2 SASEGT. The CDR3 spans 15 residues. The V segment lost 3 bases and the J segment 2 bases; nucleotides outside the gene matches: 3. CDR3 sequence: CASSEGLAATYEQYF. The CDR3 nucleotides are TGTGCCAGCAGTGAGGGACTAGCGGCTACCTACGAGCAGTACTTC.

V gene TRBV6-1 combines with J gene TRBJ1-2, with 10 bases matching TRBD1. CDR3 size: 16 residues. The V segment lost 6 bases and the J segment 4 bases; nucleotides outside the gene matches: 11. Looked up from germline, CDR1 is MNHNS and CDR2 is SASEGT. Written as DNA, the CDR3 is TGTGCCAGCAGCCGTCCCGGGACAGGGGACGGCTATGGCTACACCTTC. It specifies CASSRPGTGDGYGYTF.

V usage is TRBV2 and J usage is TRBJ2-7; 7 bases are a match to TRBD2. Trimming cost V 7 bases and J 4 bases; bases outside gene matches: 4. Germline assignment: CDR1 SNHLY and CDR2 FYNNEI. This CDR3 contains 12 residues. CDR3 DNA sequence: TGTGCCAGCACACTAGCGAGGTACGAGCAGTACTTC. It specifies CASTLARYEQYF.

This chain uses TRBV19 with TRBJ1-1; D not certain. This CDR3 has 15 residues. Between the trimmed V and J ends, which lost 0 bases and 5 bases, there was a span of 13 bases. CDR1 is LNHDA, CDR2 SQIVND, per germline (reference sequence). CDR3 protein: CASSIDRPPRTEAFF. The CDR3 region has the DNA TGTGCCAGTAGTATAGATCGGCCCCCTAGGACTGAAGCTTTCTTT.

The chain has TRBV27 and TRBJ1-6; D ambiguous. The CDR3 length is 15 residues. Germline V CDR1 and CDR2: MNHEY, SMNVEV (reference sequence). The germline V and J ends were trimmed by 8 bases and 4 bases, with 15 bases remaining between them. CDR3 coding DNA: TGTGCCAGCGCCTATAAACATCCGTATAATTCACCCCTCCACTTT. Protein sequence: CASAYKHPYNSPLHF.

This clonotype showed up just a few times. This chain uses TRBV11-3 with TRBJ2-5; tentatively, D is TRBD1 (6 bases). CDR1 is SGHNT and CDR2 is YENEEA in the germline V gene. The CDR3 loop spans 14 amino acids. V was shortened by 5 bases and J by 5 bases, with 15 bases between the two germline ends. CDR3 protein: CASSLSPGEETQYF. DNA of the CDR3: TGTGCCAGCAGCCTCAGCCCAGGGGAGGAGACCCAGTACTTC.

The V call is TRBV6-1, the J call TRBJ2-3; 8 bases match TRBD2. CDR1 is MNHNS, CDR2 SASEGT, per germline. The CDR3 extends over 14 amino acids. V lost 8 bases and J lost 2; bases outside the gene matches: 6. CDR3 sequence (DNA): TGTGCCAGCGCCCTAGCGGGCCCCACAGATACGCAGTATTTT. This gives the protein CASALAGPTDTQYF.

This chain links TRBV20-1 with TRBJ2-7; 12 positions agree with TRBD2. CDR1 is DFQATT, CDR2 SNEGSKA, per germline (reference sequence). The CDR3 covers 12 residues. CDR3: CTPGGLAGEQYF. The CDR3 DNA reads TGCACCCCAGGAGGACTAGCGGGAGAGCAGTACTTC.

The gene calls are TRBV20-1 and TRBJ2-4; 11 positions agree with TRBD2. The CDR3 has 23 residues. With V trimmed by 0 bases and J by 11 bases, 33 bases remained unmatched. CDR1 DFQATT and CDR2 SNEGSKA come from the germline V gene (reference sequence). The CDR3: CSARDTLAGARTFKREALDVQYF. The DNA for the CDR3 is TGCAGTGCTAGAGACACACTAGCGGGAGCGCGGACCTTTAAACGGGAGGCACTGGACGTTCAGTACTTC.

CDR3 sequence: CASSWVGQSSYEQYF. In nucleotides, the CDR3 is TGTGCCAGCAGTTGGGTAGGCCAAAGCTCCTACGAGCAGTACTTC. The chain recombines TRBV28 with TRBJ2-7; D is undetermined. V lost 4 bases and J 0 bases, leaving 13 bases between the germline ends. The V gene's germline CDR1 is MDHEN and CDR2 SYDVKM. This CDR3 comprises 15 residues.

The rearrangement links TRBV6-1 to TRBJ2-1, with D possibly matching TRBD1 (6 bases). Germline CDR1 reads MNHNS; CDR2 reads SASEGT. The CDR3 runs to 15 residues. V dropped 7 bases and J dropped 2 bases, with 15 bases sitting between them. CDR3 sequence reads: CASTLGAGAYNEQFF. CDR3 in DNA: TGTGCCAGCACCTTGGGGGCAGGAGCCTACAATGAGCAGTTCTTC.

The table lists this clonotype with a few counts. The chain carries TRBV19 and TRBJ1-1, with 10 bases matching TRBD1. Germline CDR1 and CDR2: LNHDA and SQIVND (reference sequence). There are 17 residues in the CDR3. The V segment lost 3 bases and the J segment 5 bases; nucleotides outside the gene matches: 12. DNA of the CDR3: TGTGCCAGTAGTATCCACGCCCGACAGGGGGCTCTTACTGAAGCTTTCTTT. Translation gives CASSIHARQGALTEAFF.

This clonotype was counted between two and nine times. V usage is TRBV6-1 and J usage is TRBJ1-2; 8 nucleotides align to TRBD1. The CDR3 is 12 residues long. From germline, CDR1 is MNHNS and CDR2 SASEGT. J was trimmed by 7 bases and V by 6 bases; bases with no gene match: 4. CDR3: CASRPDRVGYTF. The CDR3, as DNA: TGTGCCAGCAGACCGGACAGGGTTGGCTACACCTTC.

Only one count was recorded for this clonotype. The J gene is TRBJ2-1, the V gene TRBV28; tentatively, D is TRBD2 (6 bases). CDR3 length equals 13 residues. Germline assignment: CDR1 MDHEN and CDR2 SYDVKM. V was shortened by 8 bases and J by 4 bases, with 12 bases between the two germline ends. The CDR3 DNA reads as TGTGCCAGCGTGGCGGGGCCGTACAATGAGCAGTTCTTC. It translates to CASVAGPYNEQFF.

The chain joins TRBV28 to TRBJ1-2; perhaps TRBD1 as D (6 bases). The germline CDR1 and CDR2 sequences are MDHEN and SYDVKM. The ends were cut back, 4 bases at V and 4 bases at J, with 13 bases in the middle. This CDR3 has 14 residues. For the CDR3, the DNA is TGTGCCAGCAGTTACCAGGGGAACAGCTATGGCTACACCTTC. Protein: CASSYQGNSYGYTF.

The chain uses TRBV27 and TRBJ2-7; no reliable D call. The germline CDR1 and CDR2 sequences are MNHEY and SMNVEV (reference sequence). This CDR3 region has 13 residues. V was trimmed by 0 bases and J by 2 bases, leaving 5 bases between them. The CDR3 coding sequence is TGTGCCAGCAGTTTATCGTCCCCCTACGAGCAGTACTTC. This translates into CASSLSSPYEQYF.

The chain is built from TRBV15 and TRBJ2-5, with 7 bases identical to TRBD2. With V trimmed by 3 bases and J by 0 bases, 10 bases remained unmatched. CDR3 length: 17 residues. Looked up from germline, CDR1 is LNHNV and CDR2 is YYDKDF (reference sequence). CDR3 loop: CATSRHGTTLDQETQYF. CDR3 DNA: TGTGCCACCAGCAGGCATGGGACTACCTTGGACCAAGAGACCCAGTACTTC.

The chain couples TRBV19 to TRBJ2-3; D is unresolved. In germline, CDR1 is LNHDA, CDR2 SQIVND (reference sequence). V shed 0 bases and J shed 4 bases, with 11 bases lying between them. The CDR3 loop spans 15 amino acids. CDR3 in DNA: TGTGCCAGTAGTATAGATGGGCTAGGCCCAGATACGCAGTATTTT. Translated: CASSIDGLGPDTQYF.

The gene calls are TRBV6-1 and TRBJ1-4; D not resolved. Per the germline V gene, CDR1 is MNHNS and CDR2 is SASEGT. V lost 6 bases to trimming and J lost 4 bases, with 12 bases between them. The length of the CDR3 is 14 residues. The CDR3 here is CASRGRPVNEKLFF. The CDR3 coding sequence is TGTGCCAGCAGGGGGAGGCCGGTTAATGAAAAACTGTTTTTT.

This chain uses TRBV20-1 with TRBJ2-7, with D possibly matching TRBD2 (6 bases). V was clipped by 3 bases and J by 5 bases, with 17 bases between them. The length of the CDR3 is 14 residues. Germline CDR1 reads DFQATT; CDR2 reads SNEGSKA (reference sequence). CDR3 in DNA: TGCAGTGCTAGTTGGGACTCCCTCGCCAACGAGCAGTACTTC. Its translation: CSASWDSLANEQYF.

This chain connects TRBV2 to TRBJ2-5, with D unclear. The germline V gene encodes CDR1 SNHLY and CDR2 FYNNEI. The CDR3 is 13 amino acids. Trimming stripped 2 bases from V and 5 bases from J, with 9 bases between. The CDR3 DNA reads TGTGCCAGCAGTGAATTTAGGCGGGAGACCCAGTACTTC. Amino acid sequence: CASSEFRRETQYF. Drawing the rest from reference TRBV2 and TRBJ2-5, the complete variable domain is EPEVTQTPSHQVTQMGQEVILRCVPISNHLYFYWYRQILGQKVEFLVSFYNNEISEKSEIFDDQFSVERPDGSNFTLKIRSTKLEDSAMYFCASSEFRRETQYFGPGTRLLVL.

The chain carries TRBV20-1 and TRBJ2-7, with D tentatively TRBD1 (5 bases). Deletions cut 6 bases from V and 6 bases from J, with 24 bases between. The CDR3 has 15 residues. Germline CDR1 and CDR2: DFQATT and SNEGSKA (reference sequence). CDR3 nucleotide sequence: TGCAGTGCCTCTACTGACAGCCTGGACAAGGGCGAGCAGTACTTC. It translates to CSASTDSLDKGEQYF.